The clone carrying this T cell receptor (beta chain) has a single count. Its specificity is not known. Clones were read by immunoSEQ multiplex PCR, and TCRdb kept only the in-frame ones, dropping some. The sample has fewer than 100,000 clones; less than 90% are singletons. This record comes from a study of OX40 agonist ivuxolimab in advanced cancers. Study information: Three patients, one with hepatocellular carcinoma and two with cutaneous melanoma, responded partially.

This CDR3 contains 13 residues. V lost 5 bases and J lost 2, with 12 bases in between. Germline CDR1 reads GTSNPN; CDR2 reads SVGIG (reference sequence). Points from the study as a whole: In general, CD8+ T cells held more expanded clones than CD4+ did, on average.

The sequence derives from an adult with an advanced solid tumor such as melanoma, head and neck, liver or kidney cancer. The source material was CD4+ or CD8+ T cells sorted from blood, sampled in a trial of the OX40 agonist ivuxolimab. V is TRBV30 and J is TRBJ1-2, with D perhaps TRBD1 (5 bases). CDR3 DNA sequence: TGTGCCTGGTCAGGGATAGCGAACTATGGCTACACCTTC. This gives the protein CAWSGIANYGYTF.